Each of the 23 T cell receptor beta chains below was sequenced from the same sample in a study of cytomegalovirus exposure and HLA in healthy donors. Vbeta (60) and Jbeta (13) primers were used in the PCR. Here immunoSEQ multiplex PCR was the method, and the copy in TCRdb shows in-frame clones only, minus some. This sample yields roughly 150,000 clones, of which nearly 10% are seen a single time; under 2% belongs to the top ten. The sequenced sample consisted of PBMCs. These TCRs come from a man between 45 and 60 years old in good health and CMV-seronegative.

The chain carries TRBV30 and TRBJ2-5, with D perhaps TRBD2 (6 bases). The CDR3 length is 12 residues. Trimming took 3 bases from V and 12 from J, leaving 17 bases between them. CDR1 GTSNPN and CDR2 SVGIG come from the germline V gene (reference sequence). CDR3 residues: CAWRSRAGREYF. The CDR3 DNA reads TGTGCCTGGAGGTCGAGGGCGGGGCGGGAGTACTTC. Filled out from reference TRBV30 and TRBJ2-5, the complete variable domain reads SQTIHQWPATLVQPVGSPLSLECTVEGTSNPNLYWYRQAAGRGLQLLFYSVGIGQISSEVPQNLSASRPQDRQFILSSKKLLLSDSGFYLCAWRSRAGREYFGPGTRLLVL.

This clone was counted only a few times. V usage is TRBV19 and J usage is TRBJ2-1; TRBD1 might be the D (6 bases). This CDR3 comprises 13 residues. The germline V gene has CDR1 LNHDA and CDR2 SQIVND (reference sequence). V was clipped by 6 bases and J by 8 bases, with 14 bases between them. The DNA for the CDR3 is TGTGCCAGTAGCTGGCACAGGGAAGATGAGCAGTTCTTC. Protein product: CASSWHREDEQFF.

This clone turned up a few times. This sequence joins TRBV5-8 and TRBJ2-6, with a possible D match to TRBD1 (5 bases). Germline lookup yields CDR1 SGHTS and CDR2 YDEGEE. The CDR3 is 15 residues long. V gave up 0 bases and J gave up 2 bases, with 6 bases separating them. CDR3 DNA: TGTGCCAGCAGCTTGGTAGGGGCTGGGGCCAACGTCCTGACTTTC. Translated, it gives CASSLVGAGANVLTF.

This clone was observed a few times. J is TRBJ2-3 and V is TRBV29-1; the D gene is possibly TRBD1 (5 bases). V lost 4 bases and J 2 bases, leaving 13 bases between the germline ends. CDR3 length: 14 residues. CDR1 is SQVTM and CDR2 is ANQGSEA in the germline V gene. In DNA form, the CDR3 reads TGCAGCGTTGTAGGGGCCAAATCCACAGATACGCAGTATTTT. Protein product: CSVVGAKSTDTQYF.

CDR3 nucleotides: TGTGCCAGCAGCTTATGGGCGGGAGTGGGAGAGACCCAGTACTTC. Protein product: CASSLWAGVGETQYF. The V gene is TRBV7-3, the J gene TRBJ2-5, with TRBD2 matching over 7 bases. Germline assignment: CDR1 SGHTA and CDR2 FQGTGA. The CDR3 spans 15 residues. With 2 bases clipped from V and 4 bases from J, the junction kept 7 bases outside the gene matches.

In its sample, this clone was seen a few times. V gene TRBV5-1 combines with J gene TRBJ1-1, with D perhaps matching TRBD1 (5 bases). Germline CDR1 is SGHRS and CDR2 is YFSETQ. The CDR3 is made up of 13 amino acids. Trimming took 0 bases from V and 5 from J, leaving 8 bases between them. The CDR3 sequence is CASSLEGKTEAFF. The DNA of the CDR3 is TGCGCCAGCAGCTTGGAGGGGAAGACTGAAGCTTTCTTT.

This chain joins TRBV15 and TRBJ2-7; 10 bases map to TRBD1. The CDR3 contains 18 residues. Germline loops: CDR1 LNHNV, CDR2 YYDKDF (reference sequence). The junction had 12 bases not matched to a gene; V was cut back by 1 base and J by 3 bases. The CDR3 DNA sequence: TGTGCCACCAGCAGAGGGGACAGGGGAAGAAAAGGTCGCTACGAGCAGTACTTC. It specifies CATSRGDRGRKGRYEQYF.

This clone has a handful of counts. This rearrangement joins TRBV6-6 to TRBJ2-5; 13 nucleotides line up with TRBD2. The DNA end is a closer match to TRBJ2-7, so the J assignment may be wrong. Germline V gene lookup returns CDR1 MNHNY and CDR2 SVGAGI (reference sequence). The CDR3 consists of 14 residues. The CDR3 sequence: CASRHGLAGDEQYF. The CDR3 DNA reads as TGTGCCAGCAGACACGGACTAGCGGGAGACGAGCAGTACTTC.

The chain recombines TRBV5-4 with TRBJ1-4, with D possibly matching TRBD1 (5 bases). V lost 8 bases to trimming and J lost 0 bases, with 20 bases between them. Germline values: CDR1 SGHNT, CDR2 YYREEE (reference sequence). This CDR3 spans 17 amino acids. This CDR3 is CARGDVRTDATNEKLFF. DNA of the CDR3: TGTGCCAGAGGGGATGTCCGGACCGACGCAACTAATGAAAAACTGTTTTTT.

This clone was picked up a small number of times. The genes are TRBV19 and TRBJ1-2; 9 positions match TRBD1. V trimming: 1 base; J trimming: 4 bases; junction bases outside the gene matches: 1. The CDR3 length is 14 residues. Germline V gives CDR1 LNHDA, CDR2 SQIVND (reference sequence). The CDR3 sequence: CASSIGDRAYGYTF. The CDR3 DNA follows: TGTGCCAGTAGTATAGGGGACAGGGCCTATGGCTACACCTTC.

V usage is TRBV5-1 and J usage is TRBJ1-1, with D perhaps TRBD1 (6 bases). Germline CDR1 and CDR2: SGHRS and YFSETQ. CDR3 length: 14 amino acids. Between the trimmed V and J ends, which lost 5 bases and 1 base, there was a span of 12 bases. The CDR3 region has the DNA TGCGCCAGCAGGAAGTCAGGGGAGAACACTGAAGCTTTCTTT. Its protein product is CASRKSGENTEAFF. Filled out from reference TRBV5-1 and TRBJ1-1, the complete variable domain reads KAGVTQTPRYLIKTRGQQVTLSCSPISGHRSVSWYQQTPGQGLQFLFEYFSETQRNKGNFPGRFSGRQFSNSRSEMNVSTLELGDSALYLCASRKSGENTEAFFGQGTRLTVV.

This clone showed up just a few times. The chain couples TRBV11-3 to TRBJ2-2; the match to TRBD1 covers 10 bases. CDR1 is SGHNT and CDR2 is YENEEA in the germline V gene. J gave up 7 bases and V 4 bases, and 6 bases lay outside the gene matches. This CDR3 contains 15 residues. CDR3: CASSSRQGAGGELFF. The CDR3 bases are TGTGCCAGCAGCTCCCGACAGGGGGCTGGCGGGGAGCTGTTTTTT.

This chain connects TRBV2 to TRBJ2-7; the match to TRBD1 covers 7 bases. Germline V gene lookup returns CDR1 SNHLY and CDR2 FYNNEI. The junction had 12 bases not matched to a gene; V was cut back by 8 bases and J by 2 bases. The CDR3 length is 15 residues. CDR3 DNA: TGTGCCAGCGGCGAGTTCAGACAGGGCCCCTACGAGCAGTACTTC. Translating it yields CASGEFRQGPYEQYF.

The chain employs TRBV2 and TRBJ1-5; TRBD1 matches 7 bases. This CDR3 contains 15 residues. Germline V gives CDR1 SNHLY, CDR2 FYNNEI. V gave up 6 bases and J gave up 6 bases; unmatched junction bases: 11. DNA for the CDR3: TGTGCCAGCAGCAGACAGGGTGGAGGCAGTCAGCCCCAGCATTTT. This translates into CASSRQGGGSQPQHF.

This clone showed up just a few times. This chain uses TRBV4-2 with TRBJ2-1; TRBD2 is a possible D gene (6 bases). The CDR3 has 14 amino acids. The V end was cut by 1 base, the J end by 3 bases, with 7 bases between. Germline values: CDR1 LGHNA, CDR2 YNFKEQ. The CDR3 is CASSQAGVYNEQFF. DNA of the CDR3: TGTGCCAGCAGCCAAGCGGGGGTCTACAATGAGCAGTTCTTC.

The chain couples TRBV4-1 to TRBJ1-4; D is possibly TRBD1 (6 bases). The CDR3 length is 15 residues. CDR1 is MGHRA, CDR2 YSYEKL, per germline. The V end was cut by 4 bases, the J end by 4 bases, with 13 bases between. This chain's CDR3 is CASSREGQINEKLFF. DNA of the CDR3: TGCGCCAGCAGCCGAGAGGGACAAATTAATGAAAAACTGTTTTTT.

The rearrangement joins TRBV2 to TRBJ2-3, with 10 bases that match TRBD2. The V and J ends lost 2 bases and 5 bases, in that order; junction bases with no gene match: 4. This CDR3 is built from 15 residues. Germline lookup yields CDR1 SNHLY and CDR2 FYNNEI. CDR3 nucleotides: TGTGCCAGCAGTGAAAGCGGGAGGGCGGGAGATACGCAGTATTTT. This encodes CASSESGRAGDTQYF.

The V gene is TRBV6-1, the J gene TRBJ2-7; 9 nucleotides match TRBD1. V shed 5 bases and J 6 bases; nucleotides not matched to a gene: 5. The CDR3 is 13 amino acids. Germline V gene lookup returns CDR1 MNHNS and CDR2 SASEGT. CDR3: CASSLETGGEQYF. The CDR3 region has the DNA TGTGCCAGCAGTCTCGAGACAGGGGGCGAGCAGTACTTC.

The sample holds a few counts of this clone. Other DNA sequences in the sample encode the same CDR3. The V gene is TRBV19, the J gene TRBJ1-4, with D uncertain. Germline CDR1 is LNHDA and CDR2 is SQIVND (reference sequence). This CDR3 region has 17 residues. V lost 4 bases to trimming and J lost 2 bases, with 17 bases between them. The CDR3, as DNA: TGTGCCAGTAGTAAGGTTTCGGGGAGAGTCACTAATGAAAAACTGTTTTTT. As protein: CASSKVSGRVTNEKLFF. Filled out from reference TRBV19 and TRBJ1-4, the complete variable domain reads DGGITQSPKYLFRKEGQNVTLSCEQNLNHDAMYWYRQDPGQGLRLIYYSQIVNDFQKGDIAEGYSVSREKKESFPLTVTSAQKNPTAFYLCASSKVSGRVTNEKLFFGSGTQLSVL.

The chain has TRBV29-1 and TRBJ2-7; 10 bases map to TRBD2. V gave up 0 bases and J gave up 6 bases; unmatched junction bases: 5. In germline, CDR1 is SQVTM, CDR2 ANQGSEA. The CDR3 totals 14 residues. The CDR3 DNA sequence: TGCAGCGTTGAAGAAGGACTAGCGGTCTCCGAGCAGTACTTC. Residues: CSVEEGLAVSEQYF.

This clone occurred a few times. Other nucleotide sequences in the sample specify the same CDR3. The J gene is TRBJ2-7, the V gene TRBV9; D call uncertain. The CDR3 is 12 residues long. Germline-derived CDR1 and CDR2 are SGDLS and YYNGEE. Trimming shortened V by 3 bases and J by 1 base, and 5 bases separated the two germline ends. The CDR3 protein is CASSGTSYEQYF. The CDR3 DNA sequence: TGTGCCAGCAGCGGAACTTCCTACGAGCAGTACTTC.

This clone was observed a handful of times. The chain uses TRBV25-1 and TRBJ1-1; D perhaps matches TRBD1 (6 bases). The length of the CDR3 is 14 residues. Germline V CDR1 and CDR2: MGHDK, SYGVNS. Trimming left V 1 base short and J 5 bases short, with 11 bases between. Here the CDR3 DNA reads TGTGCCAGCAGTGAATCCCCAGGGGCAACTGAAGCTTTCTTT. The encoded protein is CASSESPGATEAFF.

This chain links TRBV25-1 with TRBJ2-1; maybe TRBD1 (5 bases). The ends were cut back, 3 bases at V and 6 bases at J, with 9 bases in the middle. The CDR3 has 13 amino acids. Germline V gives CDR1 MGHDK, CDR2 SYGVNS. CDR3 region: CASSETDSNEQFF. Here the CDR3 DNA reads TGTGCCAGCAGTGAGACTGACAGCAATGAGCAGTTCTTC.